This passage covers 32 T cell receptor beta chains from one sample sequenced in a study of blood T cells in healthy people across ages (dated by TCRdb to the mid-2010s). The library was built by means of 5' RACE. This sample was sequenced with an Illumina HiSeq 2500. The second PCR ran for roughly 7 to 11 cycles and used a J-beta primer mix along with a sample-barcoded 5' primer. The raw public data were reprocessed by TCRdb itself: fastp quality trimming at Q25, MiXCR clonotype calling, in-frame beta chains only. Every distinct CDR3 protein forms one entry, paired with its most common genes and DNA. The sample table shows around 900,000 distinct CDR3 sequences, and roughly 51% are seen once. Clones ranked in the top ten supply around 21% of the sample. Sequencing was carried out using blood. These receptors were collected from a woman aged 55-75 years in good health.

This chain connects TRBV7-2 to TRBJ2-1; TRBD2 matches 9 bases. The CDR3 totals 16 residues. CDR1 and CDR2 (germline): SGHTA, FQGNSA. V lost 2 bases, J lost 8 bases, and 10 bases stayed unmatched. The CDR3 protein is CASSLPYEREVDEQFF. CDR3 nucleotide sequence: TGTGCCAGCAGCTTACCCTACGAGCGGGAGGTCGATGAGCAGTTCTTC.

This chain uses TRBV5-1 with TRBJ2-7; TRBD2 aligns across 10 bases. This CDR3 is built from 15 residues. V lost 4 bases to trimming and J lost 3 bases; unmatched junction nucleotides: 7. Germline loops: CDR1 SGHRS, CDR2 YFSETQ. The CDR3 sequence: CASSRIAGGSYEQYF. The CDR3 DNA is TGCGCCAGCAGCCGAATAGCGGGAGGAAGCTACGAGCAGTACTTC.

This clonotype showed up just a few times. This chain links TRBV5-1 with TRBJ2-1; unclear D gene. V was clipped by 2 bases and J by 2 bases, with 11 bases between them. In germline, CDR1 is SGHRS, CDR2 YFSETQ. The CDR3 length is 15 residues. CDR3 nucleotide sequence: TGCGCCAGCAGCTTAGTTGGTGAGGCCTACAATGAGCAGTTCTTC. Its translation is CASSLVGEAYNEQFF. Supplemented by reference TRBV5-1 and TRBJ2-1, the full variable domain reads KAGVTQTPRYLIKTRGQQVTLSCSPISGHRSVSWYQQTPGQGLQFLFEYFSETQRNKGNFPGRFSGRQFSNSRSEMNVSTLELGDSALYLCASSLVGEAYNEQFFGPGTRLTVL.

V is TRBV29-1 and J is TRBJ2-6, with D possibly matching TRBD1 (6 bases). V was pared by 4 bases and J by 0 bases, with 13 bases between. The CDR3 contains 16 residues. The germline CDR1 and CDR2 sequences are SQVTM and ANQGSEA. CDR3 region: CSVGDRQDSGANVLTF. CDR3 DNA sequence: TGCAGCGTTGGCGATCGACAGGACTCTGGGGCCAACGTCCTGACTTTC.

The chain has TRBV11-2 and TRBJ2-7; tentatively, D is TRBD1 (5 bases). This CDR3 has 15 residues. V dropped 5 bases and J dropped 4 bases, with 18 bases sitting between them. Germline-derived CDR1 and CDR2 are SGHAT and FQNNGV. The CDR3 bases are TGTGCCAGCAGCACGTACCATCTGGGGCCTTACGAGCAGTACTTC. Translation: CASSTYHLGPYEQYF.

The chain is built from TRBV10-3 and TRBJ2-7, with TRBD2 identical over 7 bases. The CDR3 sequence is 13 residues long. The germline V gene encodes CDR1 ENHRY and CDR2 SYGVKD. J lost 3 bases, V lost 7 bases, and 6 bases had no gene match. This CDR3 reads CAIMASGIYEQYF. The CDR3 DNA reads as TGTGCCATCATGGCTAGCGGAATCTACGAGCAGTACTTC.

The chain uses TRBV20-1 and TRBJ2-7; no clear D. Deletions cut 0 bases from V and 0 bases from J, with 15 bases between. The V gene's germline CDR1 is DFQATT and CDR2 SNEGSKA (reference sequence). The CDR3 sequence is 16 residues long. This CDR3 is CSAREVAGRSSYEQYF. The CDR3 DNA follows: TGCAGTGCTAGAGAGGTTGCCGGAAGGAGCTCCTACGAGCAGTACTTC.

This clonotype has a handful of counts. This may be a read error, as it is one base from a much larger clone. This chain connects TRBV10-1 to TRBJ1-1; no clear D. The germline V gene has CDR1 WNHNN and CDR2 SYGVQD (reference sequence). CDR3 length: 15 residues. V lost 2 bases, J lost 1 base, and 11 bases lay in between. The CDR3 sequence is CASSELASGNTEAFF. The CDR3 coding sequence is TGCGCCAGCAGTGAGCTCGCTTCGGGGAACACTGAAGCTTTCTTT.

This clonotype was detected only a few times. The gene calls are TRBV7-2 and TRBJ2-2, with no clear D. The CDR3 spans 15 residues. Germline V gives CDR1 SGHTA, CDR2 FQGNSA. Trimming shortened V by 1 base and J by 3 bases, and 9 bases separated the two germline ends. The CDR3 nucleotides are TGTGCCAGCAGCTTAGGTGGCGGTCACACCGGGGAGCTGTTTTTT. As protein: CASSLGGGHTGELFF.

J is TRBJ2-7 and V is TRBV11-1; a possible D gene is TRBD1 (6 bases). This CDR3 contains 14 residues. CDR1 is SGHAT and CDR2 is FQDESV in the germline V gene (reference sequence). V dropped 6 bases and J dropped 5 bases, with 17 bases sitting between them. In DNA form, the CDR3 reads TGTGCCAGCAGGAACCAGGGGCTTAGCGACGAGCAGTACTTC. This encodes CASRNQGLSDEQYF.

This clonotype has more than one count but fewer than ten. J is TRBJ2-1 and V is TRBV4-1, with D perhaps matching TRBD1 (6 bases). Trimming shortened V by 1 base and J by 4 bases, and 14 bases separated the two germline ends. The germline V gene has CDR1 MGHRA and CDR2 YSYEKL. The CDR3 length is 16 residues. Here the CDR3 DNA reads TGCGCCAGCAGCCAAGTCCCAGGGGCTGGGTACAATGAGCAGTTCTTC. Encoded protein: CASSQVPGAGYNEQFF.

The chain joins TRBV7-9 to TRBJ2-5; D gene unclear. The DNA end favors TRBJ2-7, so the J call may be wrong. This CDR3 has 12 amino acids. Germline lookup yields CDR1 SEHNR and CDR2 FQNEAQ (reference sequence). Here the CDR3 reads CASSPLLYEQYF. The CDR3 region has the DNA TGTGCCAGCAGCCCACTTCTGTACGAGCAGTACTTC.

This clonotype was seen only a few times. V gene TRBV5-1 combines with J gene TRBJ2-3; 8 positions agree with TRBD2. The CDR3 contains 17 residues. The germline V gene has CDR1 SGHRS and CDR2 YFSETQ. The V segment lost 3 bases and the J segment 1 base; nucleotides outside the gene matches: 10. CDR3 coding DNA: TGCGCCAGCAGCTGGACCGGGGCGGGAGGAGGCACAGATACGCAGTATTTT. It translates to CASSWTGAGGGTDTQYF.

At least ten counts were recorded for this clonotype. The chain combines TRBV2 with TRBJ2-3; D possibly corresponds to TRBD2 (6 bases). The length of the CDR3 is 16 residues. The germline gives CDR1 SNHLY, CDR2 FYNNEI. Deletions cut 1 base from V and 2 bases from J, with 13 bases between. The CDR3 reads CASSEGEARPTDTQYF. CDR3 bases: TGTGCCAGCAGTGAAGGGGAGGCCAGACCCACAGATACGCAGTATTTT.

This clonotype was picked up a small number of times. This CDR3 reads CASSHRASGANVLTF. The CDR3 DNA reads as TGTGCCAGCAGCCACAGGGCTTCTGGGGCCAACGTCCTGACTTTC. The chain joins TRBV3-1 to TRBJ2-6; D is perhaps TRBD1 (5 bases). Trimming took 3 bases from V and 1 from J, leaving 7 bases between them. CDR1 and CDR2 from the germline V gene are LGHDT and YNNKEL (reference sequence). CDR3 length: 15 residues.

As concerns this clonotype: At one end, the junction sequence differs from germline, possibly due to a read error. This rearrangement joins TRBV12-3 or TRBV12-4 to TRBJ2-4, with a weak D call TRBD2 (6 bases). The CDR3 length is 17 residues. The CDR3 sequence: CAGSSLGLGGTKNIQYF. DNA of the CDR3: TGTGCCGGCAGTTCCCTCGGGCTGGGGGGTACCAAAAACATTCAGTACTTC.

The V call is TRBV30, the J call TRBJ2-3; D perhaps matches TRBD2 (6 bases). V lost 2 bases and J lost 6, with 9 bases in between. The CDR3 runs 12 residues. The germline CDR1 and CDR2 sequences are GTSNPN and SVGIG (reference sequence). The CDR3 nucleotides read TGTGCCTGGAGTCGTGGGGGGGATACGCAGTATTTT. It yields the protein CAWSRGGDTQYF.

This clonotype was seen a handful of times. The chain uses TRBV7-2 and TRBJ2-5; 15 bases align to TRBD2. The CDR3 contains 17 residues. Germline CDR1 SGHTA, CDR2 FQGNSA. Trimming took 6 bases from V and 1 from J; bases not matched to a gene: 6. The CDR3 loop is CASSPGTSGRLQETQYF. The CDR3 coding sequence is TGTGCCAGCAGTCCCGGGACTAGCGGGAGGCTCCAAGAGACCCAGTACTTC.

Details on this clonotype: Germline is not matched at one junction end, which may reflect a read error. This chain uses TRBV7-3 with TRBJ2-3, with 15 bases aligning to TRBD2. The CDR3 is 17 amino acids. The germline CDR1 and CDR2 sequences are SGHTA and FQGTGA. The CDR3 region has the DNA TGTGCCAGCAGCTTATATGGACTAGCGGGAGGGAGAGATGCGCAGTATTTT. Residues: CASSLYGLAGGRDAQYF.

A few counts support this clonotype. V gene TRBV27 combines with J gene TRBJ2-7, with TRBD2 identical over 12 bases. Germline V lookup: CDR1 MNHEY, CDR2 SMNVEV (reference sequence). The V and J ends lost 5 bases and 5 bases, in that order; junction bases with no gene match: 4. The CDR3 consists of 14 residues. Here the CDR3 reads CASSPGTSGHEQYF. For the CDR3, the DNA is TGTGCCAGCAGTCCCGGGACTAGCGGGCACGAGCAGTACTTC.

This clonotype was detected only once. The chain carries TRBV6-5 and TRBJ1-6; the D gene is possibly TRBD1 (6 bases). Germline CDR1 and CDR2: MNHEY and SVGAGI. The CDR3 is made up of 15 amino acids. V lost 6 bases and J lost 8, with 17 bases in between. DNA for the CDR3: TGTGCCAGCAGAAAACAGACAGGAAAATATTCACCCCTCCACTTT. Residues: CASRKQTGKYSPLHF.

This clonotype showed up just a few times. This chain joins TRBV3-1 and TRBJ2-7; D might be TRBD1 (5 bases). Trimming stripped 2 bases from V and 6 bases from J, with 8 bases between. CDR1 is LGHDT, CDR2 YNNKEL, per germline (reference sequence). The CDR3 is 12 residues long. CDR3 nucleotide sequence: TGTGCCAGCAGCCAACAGGGCGGCGAGCAGTACTTC. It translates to CASSQQGGEQYF.

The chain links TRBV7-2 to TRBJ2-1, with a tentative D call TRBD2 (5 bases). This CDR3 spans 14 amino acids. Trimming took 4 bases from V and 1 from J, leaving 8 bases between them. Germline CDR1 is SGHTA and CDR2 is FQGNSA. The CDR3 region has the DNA TGTGCCAGCAGCTGGGAGTCGTCCTACAATGAGCAGTTCTTC. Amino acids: CASSWESSYNEQFF.

The CDR3 protein is CASSSPTSGLLGYEQFF. CDR3 DNA: TGTGCCAGCAGCTCCCCGACTAGCGGGCTCCTTGGCTATGAGCAGTTCTTC. This chain uses TRBV5-5 with TRBJ2-1, with 10 bases that match TRBD2. Germline-derived CDR1 and CDR2 are SGHKS and YYEKEE (reference sequence). The CDR3 totals 17 residues. V shed 3 bases and J 8 bases; nucleotides not matched to a gene: 14. Full variable domain (rest looked up from reference TRBV5-5 and TRBJ2-1): DAGVTQSPTHLIKTRGQQVTLRCSPISGHKSVSWYQQVLGQGPQFIFQYYEKEERGRGNFPDRFSARQFPNYSSELNVNALLLGDSALYLCASSSPTSGLLGYEQFFGPGTRLTVL.

Here the CDR3 DNA reads TGCAGTGCTAGTATCGTCGGCGGGATGGGCCCCAACACCGGGGAGCTGTTTTTT. It is translated as CSASIVGGMGPNTGELFF. The rearrangement joins TRBV20-1 to TRBJ2-2, with a weak D call TRBD2 (6 bases). With 3 bases removed from V and 2 bases from J, the gap between germline ends came to 22 bases. Germline CDR1 and CDR2: DFQATT and SNEGSKA (reference sequence). The CDR3 has 18 residues.

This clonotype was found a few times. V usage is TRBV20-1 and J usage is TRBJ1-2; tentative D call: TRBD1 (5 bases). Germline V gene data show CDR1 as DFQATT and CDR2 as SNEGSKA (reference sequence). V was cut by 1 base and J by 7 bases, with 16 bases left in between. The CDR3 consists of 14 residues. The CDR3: CSARVGEGAIGYTF. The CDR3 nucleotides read TGCAGTGCTAGAGTGGGGGAGGGTGCGATTGGCTACACCTTC.

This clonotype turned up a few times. As DNA, the CDR3 is TGCAGTGCGGCCCCTAGCGGAGGCTACGAGCAGTACTTC. Translated: CSAAPSGGYEQYF. J is TRBJ2-7 and V is TRBV20-1; 7 bases agree with TRBD2. In germline, CDR1 is DFQATT, CDR2 SNEGSKA (reference sequence). V trimming: 6 bases; J trimming: 3 bases; junction bases outside the gene matches: 8. The CDR3 sequence is 13 residues long.

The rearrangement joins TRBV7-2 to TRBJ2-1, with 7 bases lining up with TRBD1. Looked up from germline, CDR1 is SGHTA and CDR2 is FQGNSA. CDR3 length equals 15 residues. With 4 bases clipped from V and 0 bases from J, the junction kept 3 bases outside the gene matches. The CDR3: CASSWDRSSYNEQFF. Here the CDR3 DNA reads TGTGCCAGCAGCTGGGACAGAAGCTCCTACAATGAGCAGTTCTTC.

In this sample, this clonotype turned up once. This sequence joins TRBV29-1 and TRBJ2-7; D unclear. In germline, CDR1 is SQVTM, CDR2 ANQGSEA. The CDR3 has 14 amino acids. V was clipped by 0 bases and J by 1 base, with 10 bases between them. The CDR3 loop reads CSVEEGRGSYEQYF. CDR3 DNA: TGCAGCGTTGAAGAGGGCCGCGGATCCTACGAGCAGTACTTC.

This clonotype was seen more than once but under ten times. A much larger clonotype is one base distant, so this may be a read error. Here the CDR3 reads CSARDLELADLSSYNEQYF. In DNA, the CDR3 is TGCAGTGCTAGAGATTTGGAGCTAGCGGACCTGAGCTCCTACAATGAGCAGTACTTC. This chain links TRBV20-1 with TRBJ2-1; 7 bases are a match to TRBD2. With the DNA end fitting TRBJ2-7 better, the J assignment may be wrong. The germline V gene encodes CDR1 DFQATT and CDR2 SNEGSKA (reference sequence). The CDR3 has 19 amino acids.

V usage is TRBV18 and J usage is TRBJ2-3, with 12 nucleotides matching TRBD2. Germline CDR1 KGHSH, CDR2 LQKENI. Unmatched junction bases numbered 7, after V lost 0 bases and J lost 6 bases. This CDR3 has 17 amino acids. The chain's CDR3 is CASSPPSLAGGPDTQYF. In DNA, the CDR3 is TGTGCCAGCTCACCACCTTCACTAGCGGGAGGCCCGGATACGCAGTATTTT. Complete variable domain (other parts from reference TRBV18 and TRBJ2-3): NAGVMQNPRHLVRRRGQEARLRCSPMKGHSHVYWYRQLPEEGLKFMVYLQKENIIDESGMPKERFSAEFPKEGPSILRIQQVVRGDSAAYFCASSPPSLAGGPDTQYFGPGTRLTVL.

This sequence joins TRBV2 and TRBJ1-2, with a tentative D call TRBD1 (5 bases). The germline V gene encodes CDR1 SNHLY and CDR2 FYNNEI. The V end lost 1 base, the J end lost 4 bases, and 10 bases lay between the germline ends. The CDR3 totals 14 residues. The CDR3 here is CASSEGGLFYGYTF. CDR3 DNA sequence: TGTGCCAGCAGTGAAGGGGGACTGTTCTATGGCTACACCTTC.